These T cell receptor beta chains were read from a single sample in a study of blood T cell repertoires in COVID-19. The table came from immunoSEQ multiplex PCR; TCRdb's copy has only in-frame clones and leaves some out. This table has under 200,000 clones, 80% to 85% appearing once. The sample consisted of PBMCs or T cells enriched from blood (not recorded which). These receptors were obtained from an older woman who had recovered from COVID-19. Both conserved end residues are part of each CDR3. The D gene is left open where the match is weak. Not every row has a clone size; where given, it reads once, few, many or a size class.

cdr3_length d_call clone_size j_call v_call cdr3_nt cdr3_aa
15 . once TRBJ2-5 TRBV7-6 TGTGCCAGCAGCTTTCCCGGACTCTTTATGTGGACCCAGTACTTC CASSFPGLFMWTQYF
13 . . TRBJ1-6 TRBV4-1 TGCGCCAGCAGCCAATACAGGGATTCACCCCTCCACTTT CASSQYRDSPLHF
14 . . TRBJ1-2 TRBV5-1 TGCGCCAGCAGCTTGGGTGGGGAGAACTATGGCTACACCTTC CASSLGGENYGYTF
15 TRBD1 . TRBJ2-2 TRBV11-2 TGTGCCAGCAGCCCAAGGGACAGGAACACCGGGGAGCTGTTTTTT CASSPRDRNTGELFF
14 TRBD2 . TRBJ2-5 TRBV5-1 TGCGCCAGCAGCTTTTGGACTAGCCAAGAGACCCAGTACTTC CASSFWTSQETQYF
12 . . TRBJ1-2 TRBV12-3/TRBV12-4 TGTGCCAGCAGTAGAGATTTCGGGGGCTACACCTTC CASSRDFGGYTF
15 . . TRBJ1-6 TRBV18 TGTGCCAGCTCACCGGGGCCTAGGTCCGGTTCACCCCTCCACTTT CASSPGPRSGSPLHF
11 TRBD2 . TRBJ2-7 TRBV20-1 TGCAGTGCTAGTCGCGGGAGGGAACAGTACTTC CSASRGREQYF
14 . . TRBJ1-2 TRBV5-1 TGCGCCAGCAGCTTGGACAGGGCTAAGCATGGCTACACCTTC CASSLDRAKHGYTF
15 TRBD1 . TRBJ1-1 TRBV18 TGTGCCAGCTTACCCCTTCAGGGGGCGTGGACTGAAGCTTTCTTT CASLPLQGAWTEAFF
16 TRBD1 . TRBJ2-2 TRBV28 TGTGCCAGCAGTTCGGCCGGGACAGGGGGCACCGGGGAGCTGTTTTTT CASSSAGTGGTGELFF
13 . . TRBJ1-2 TRBV6-5 TGTGCCAGCAGTTACGGTGACAGCTATGGCTACACCTTC CASSYGDSYGYTF
14 TRBD1 . TRBJ2-7 TRBV5-4 TGTGCCAGCAGCCCGACAGGGAGACCCTACGAGCAGTACTTC CASSPTGRPYEQYF
14 TRBD1 few TRBJ1-1 TRBV7-8 TGTGCCAGCAGCATTAACACAGGGGAGACTGAAGCTTTCTTT CASSINTGETEAFF
14 . . TRBJ2-1 TRBV11-2 TGTGCCAGCAGCGCAACGTCCGGGCGCAGGGGGCAGTTCTTC CASSATSGRRGQFF
13 . few TRBJ1-1 TRBV27 TGTGCCAGCAGTTTCTCGGGGAAAACTGAAGCTTTCTTT CASSFSGKTEAFF
15 . . TRBJ1-5 TRBV6-1 TGTGCCAGCAGTGAATTGTACAGGGTAAATCAGCCCCAGCATTTT CASSELYRVNQPQHF
14 TRBD2 once TRBJ2-1 TRBV11-2 TGTGCCAGCAGCTTAGGCACTAGCGGGAGGGAGCAGTTCTTC CASSLGTSGREQFF
14 TRBD1 . TRBJ1-6 TRBV30 TGTGCCTGGAGTGGGGGGACAGGGGGTTCACCCCTCCACTTT CAWSGGTGGSPLHF
16 TRBD2 few TRBJ2-1 TRBV7-2 TGTGCCAGCAGCTTAGATAGAGCGGGAGTAAATAATGAGCAGTTCTTC CASSLDRAGVNNEQFF
15 . . TRBJ1-2 TRBV24-1 TGTGCCACCAGTGAGGGGGGGGGCGTGGACTATGGCTACACCTTC CATSEGGGVDYGYTF
15 . . TRBJ1-4 TRBV10-3 TGTGCCATCAGTGATGTGGGGGGTGGAAATGAAAAACTGTTTTTT CAISDVGGGNEKLFF
12 . . TRBJ1-5 TRBV24-1 TGTGCCACCAGTGAAGGGGTGGAGCCCCAGCATTTT CATSEGVEPQHF
13 . . TRBJ1-2 TRBV6-5 TGTGCCAGCAGTTCAGGGGAAAGGGGTGGCTACACCTTC CASSSGERGGYTF
14 TRBD2 . TRBJ2-1 TRBV5-1 TGCGCCAGCAGCCTCTCCTCAACTAGCGGTGAGCAGTTCTTC CASSLSSTSGEQFF
14 TRBD1 . TRBJ2-5 TRBV3-1/TRBV3-2 TGTGCCAGCAGCAGCACAGGGGGCAGAGAGACCCAGTACTTC CASSSTGGRETQYF
13 . few TRBJ1-2 TRBV19 TGTGCCAGTAGTATACCAGGGCGCTATGGCTACACCTTC CASSIPGRYGYTF
11 . . TRBJ2-7 TRBV2 TGTGCCGGGGGCAGCTCCTACGAGCAGTACTTC CAGGSSYEQYF
13 . . TRBJ2-2 TRBV28 TGTGCCAGCAGTATAACGAACACCGGGGAGCTGTTTTTT CASSITNTGELFF
13 . . TRBJ2-5 TRBV12-5 TGTGCTAGTGGTCTACTCCGGTCCGAGACCCAGTACTTC CASGLLRSETQYF
15 TRBD1 . TRBJ2-7 TRBV16 TGTGCCAGCAGCCCCCGACAGGGGGGAACCTACGAGCAGTACTTC CASSPRQGGTYEQYF
14 . . TRBJ1-3 TRBV28 TGTGCCAGCAGTTTACCAGGGTCTGGAAACACCATATATTTT CASSLPGSGNTIYF
16 TRBD1 . TRBJ1-2 TRBV27 TGTGCCAGCAGTTGGGACAGCTCCCCTTTCCCCTATGGCTACACCTTC CASSWDSSPFPYGYTF
16 TRBD1 . TRBJ2-7 TRBV27 TGTGCCAGCAGCCAACCCCCCCGGACAGGGTTCTACGAGCAGTACTTC CASSQPPRTGFYEQYF
15 . . TRBJ2-7 TRBV5-4 TGTGCCAGCAGCTTGAGCAGGTCCTCCTCCTACGAGCAGTACTTC CASSLSRSSSYEQYF
14 TRBD1 . TRBJ1-6 TRBV5-1 TGCGCCAGTACCCTGACAGGGGCTGATTCACCCCTCCACTTT CASTLTGADSPLHF
15 . . TRBJ1-3 TRBV5-4 TGTGCCAGCAGCTTGGATTCAGGCTCTGGAAACACCATATATTTT CASSLDSGSGNTIYF
16 TRBD1 . TRBJ1-5 TRBV28 TGTGCCAGCAGCCCAGACAGGGCGTATAGCAATCAGCCCCAGCATTTT CASSPDRAYSNQPQHF
15 . . TRBJ2-3 TRBV9 TGTGCCAGCTCACCTACGGGGGGCTCAACAGATACGCAGTATTTT CASSPTGGSTDTQYF